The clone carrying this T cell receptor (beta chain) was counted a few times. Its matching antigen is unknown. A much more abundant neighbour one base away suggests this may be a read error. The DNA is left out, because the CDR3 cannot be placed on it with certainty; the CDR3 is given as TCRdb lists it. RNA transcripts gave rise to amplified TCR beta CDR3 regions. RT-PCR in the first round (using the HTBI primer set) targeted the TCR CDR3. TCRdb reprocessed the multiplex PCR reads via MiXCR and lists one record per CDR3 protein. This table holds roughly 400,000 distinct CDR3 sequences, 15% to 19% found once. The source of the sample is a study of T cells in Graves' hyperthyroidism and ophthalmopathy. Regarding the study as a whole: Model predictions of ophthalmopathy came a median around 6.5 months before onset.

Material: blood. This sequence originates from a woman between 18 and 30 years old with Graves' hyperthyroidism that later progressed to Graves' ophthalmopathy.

The CDR3 protein is CASSQDSVGTGSSYERYF. The V call is TRBV4-2, the J call TRBJ2-7; TRBD1, the table's D call, lacks a check against the DNA. The CDR3 adds up to 18 amino acids, both ends counted. Germline V gene data show CDR1 as LGHNA and CDR2 as YNFKEQ.